The following is a TCR beta chain sequence with its context. These data belong to a study of cytomegalovirus exposure and HLA in healthy donors. In the PCR, 60 Vbeta and 13 Jbeta primers were used. TCRdb's table, derived via immunoSEQ multiplex PCR, lists solely in-frame clones and lacks some. This table holds about 120,000 clones, around 65% found once. Source material: PBMCs. This clonotype was obtained from a young man in good health and CMV-seronegative.

The CDR3 reads CASSYSGSGEQYF. The DNA of the CDR3 is TGTGCCAGCAGTTATTCAGGGTCAGGAGAGCAGTACTTC. The rearrangement links TRBV27 to TRBJ2-7, with D perhaps matching TRBD1 (5 bases). Trimming left V 4 bases short and J 7 bases short, with 14 bases between. Germline lookup yields CDR1 MNHEY and CDR2 SMNVEV (reference sequence). The CDR3 sequence is 13 residues long.